Below, 19 T cell receptor beta chains from the same sample are listed, as sequenced in a study of regulatory T cells in long-lasting Graves disease. Building the TCR beta libraries relied on iRepertoire HTBI primers, and CDR3 regions underwent Arm-PCR. MiXCR was run by TCRdb on the multiplex PCR reads, yielding one entry per CDR3 protein. The sample yields fewer than 350,000 distinct CDR3 sequences, over 15% seen once. Time point here: newly diagnosed GD, antithyroid drugs for less than 3 months. RNA isolated from PBMCs was used to make the TCR library. The material was peripheral blood mononuclear cells (PBMCs), obtained at new diagnosis, from a patient treated with antithyroid drugs. The receptors stem from a female donor with Graves disease.

The chain uses TRBV18 and TRBJ2-4; 9 nucleotides match TRBD1. The germline V gene encodes CDR1 KGHSH and CDR2 LQKENI. Losses at the gene ends were 4 bases for V and 9 bases for J; bases not matched to a gene: 4. The CDR3 loop spans 13 amino acids. The CDR3 is CASSRDRVAIQYF. DNA of the CDR3: TGTGCCAGCTCACGGGACAGGGTTGCCATTCAGTACTTC.

This clonotype was detected many times. A read error may account for a junction end that differs from germline. The chain joins TRBV19 to TRBJ2-7; 10 positions agree with TRBD2. The CDR3 runs to 16 residues. CDR1 LNHDA and CDR2 SQIVND come from the germline V gene (reference sequence). The CDR3 nucleotides are TGTTCCAGTGGACCCACCCTAGCGGGAGTCGTCTACGAGCAGTACTTC. This gives the protein CSSGPTLAGVVYEQYF. The variable domain in full, with the rest retrieved from reference TRBV19 and TRBJ2-7, is DGGITQSPKYLFRKEGQNVTLSCEQNLNHDAMYWYRQDPGQGLRLIYYSQIVNDFQKGDIAEGYSVSREKKESFPLTVTSAQKNPTAFYLCSSGPTLAGVVYEQYFGPGTRLTVT.

In its sample, this clonotype was seen many times. This chain joins TRBV11-2 and TRBJ2-7; no firm D call. The CDR3 totals 15 residues. Looked up from germline, CDR1 is SGHAT and CDR2 is FQNNGV. Deletions cut 5 bases from V and 7 bases from J, with 21 bases between. CDR3 sequence reads: CASSLGRRGLGEQYF. CDR3 sequence (DNA): TGTGCCAGCAGCCTCGGGCGGCGAGGTCTAGGGGAGCAGTACTTC.

For this clonotype: Mismatch with germline at one junction end may stem from a read error. The V call is TRBV5-1, the J call TRBJ2-1, with 7 positions matching TRBD2. Per the germline V gene, CDR1 is SGHRS and CDR2 is YFSETQ. The CDR3 contains 15 residues. The CDR3 nucleotides are TGTGCCAGCAGCTTGGCGGGAGATGGGTACAATGAGCAGTTCTTC. Its protein is CASSLAGDGYNEQFF. The entire variable domain, with the rest obtained from reference TRBV5-1 and TRBJ2-1, is as follows: KAGVTQTPRYLIKTRGQQVTLSCSPISGHRSVSWYQQTPGQGLQFLFEYFSETQRNKGNFPGRFSGRQFSNSRSEMNVSTLELGDSALYLCASSLAGDGYNEQFFGPGTRLTVL.

This clonotype was counted many times. This chain uses TRBV27 with TRBJ1-6; D not resolved. The CDR3 is made up of 15 amino acids. CDR1 is MNHEY and CDR2 is SMNVEV in the germline V gene (reference sequence). Trimming pared 4 bases from V and 6 bases from J, leaving 13 bases between. The CDR3 loop reads CASSSIFLVNSPLHF. DNA for the CDR3: TGTGCCAGCAGTTCGATCTTCCTTGTTAATTCACCCCTCCACTTT.

There are many counts of this clonotype. The gene calls are TRBV3-1 and TRBJ2-1; 7 bases are shared with TRBD2. Trimming removed 0 bases from V and 7 bases from J; junction bases left unmatched: 12. The CDR3 loop spans 17 amino acids. Per the germline V gene, CDR1 is LGHDT and CDR2 is YNNKEL (reference sequence). The CDR3 DNA reads TGTGCCAGCAGCCAAGATATCGGGCGGGAGCCCGGGAATGAGCAGTTCTTC. Translation gives CASSQDIGREPGNEQFF.

Regarding this clonotype: Given a far larger clone just one base away, this is likely a sequencing read error. CDR3 sequence (DNA): TGTGCCAACAGTTTCCCAGTGGGTGAGCAGTTCTTC. This gives the protein CANSFPVGEQFF. The rearrangement links TRBV2 to TRBJ2-1; D not certain. The CDR3 has 12 amino acids. Germline lookup yields CDR1 SNHLY and CDR2 FYNNEI.

Ten or more counts support this clonotype. The chain joins TRBV28 to TRBJ1-5; a possible D gene is TRBD1 (6 bases). CDR1 and CDR2 (germline): MDHEN, SYDVKM. The germline V and J ends were trimmed by 6 bases and 7 bases, with 19 bases remaining between them. The CDR3 has 15 amino acids. The DNA for the CDR3 is TGTGCCAGCAGAACCGGACAGTGGGGGATCCAGCCCCAGCATTTT. Amino acid sequence: CASRTGQWGIQPQHF.

J is TRBJ2-2 and V is TRBV12-3 or TRBV12-4; possible D gene TRBD2, 5 bases. The CDR3 totals 12 residues. V was cut by 5 bases and J by 7 bases, with 8 bases left in between. This CDR3 is CASSEGIGELFF. In nucleotides, the CDR3 is TGTGCCAGCAGTGAGGGTATCGGGGAGCTGTTTTTT.

A remark on this clonotype: The junction and the germline gene differ at one end; a read error may be behind it. The chain couples TRBV6-5 to TRBJ2-1, with D tentatively TRBD1 or TRBD2 (5 bases each). Germline-derived CDR1 and CDR2 are MNHEY and SVGAGI. There are 15 residues in the CDR3. CDR3 protein: CTSSYRQGPYNEQFF. The CDR3, as DNA: TGTACCAGCAGTTACAGGCAGGGACCCTACAATGAGCAGTTCTTC.

This clonotype has just a few counts. The genes are TRBV6-2 or TRBV6-3 and TRBJ1-1; 8 nucleotides match TRBD1. The CDR3 totals 12 residues. The J segment lost 7 bases and the V segment lost 5 bases, leaving 3 bases of the junction unmatched. CDR1 MNHEY and CDR2 SVGEGT come from the germline V gene. The CDR3 DNA sequence: TGTGCCAGCAGTGCCGACAGGGGTGAAGCTTTCTTT. Its protein is CASSADRGEAFF.

This clonotype was counted at least ten times. The rearrangement uses TRBV12-3 or TRBV12-4 and TRBJ2-2; 7 bases agree with TRBD2. This CDR3 spans 15 amino acids. The J segment lost 7 bases and the V segment lost 3 bases, leaving 8 bases of the junction unmatched. The DNA for the CDR3 is TGTGCCAGCAGTTTTGTGGGCGGGAGCGGCGGGGAGCTGTTTTTT. Amino acid sequence: CASSFVGGSGGELFF.

This clonotype showed up many times. The chain uses TRBV27 and TRBJ2-5; the D gene is possibly TRBD2 (6 bases). V lost 0 bases to trimming and J lost 4 bases, with 9 bases between them. CDR1 and CDR2 (germline): MNHEY, SMNVEV (reference sequence). This CDR3 has 14 amino acids. CDR3 nucleotides: TGTGCCAGCAGTTTATCGGGGACTCCAGAGACCCAGTACTTC. Amino acids: CASSLSGTPETQYF.

This sequence joins TRBV4-1 and TRBJ2-3; unclear D gene. The CDR3 is made up of 15 amino acids. Germline CDR1 is MGHRA and CDR2 is YSYEKL. Deletions cut 3 bases from V and 4 bases from J, with 14 bases between. CDR3 bases: TGCGCCAGCAGCCATGGTATGAGTAGGTCAGATACGCAGTATTTT. It yields the protein CASSHGMSRSDTQYF.

V and J are TRBV28 and TRBJ1-4; 10 bases fit TRBD1. The V gene's germline CDR1 is MDHEN and CDR2 SYDVKM. The CDR3 extends over 16 amino acids. Trimming cost V 6 bases and J 8 bases; bases outside gene matches: 12. CDR3: CASRYSPGQGNEKLFF. The CDR3 bases are TGTGCCAGCAGATATTCGCCGGGACAGGGGAACGAAAAACTGTTTTTT.

There are many counts of this clonotype. This rearrangement joins TRBV2 to TRBJ2-2, with D perhaps assigned TRBD1 or TRBD2 (7 bases each). The CDR3 is 18 residues long. CDR1 SNHLY and CDR2 FYNNEI come from the germline V gene. V dropped 4 bases and J dropped 10 bases, with 28 bases sitting between them. The CDR3 bases are TGTGCCAGCAGTGGGCCGGGACAGCCGGCGGGAGTATTCGAGGAGCTGTTTTTT. It translates to CASSGPGQPAGVFEELFF.

This rearrangement joins TRBV19 to TRBJ1-5; maybe TRBD1 (5 bases). V was cut by 6 bases and J by 3 bases, with 12 bases left in between. CDR1 and CDR2 from the germline V gene are LNHDA and SQIVND (reference sequence). This CDR3 is built from 14 residues. The CDR3 region is CASRQQGLNQPQHF. The DNA of the CDR3 is TGTGCCAGTAGACAGCAGGGACTCAATCAGCCCCAGCATTTT.

This clonotype appeared many times. This chain links TRBV12-3 or TRBV12-4 with TRBJ1-3; tentatively, D is TRBD1 (6 bases). Trimming cost V 3 bases and J 3 bases, with 12 bases left between them. The CDR3 totals 15 residues. CDR3 loop: CASSLGGLGGNTIYF. The CDR3 DNA sequence: TGTGCCAGCAGTTTGGGGGGGCTTGGTGGAAACACCATATATTTT.

V gene TRBV4-2 combines with J gene TRBJ2-4; TRBD1 agrees at 8 bases. The germline V gene encodes CDR1 LGHNA and CDR2 YNFKEQ. J gave up 5 bases and V 0 bases, and 6 bases lay outside the gene matches. The CDR3 contains 16 residues. CDR3 in DNA: TGTGCCAGCAGCCAAGATCTGGCGACAGGGGAAAACATTCAGTACTTC. This sequence encodes CASSQDLATGENIQYF.